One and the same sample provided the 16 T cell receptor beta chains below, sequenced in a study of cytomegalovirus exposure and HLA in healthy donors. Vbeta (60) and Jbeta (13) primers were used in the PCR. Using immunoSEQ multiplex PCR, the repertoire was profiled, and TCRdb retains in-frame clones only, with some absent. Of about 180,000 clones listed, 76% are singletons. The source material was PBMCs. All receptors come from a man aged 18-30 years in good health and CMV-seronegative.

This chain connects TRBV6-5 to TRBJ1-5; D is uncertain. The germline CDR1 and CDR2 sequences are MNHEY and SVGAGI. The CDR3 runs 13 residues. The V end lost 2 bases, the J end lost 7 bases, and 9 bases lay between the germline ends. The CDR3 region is CASSYTGNQPQHF. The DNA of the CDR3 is TGTGCCAGCAGTTACACGGGGAACCAGCCCCAGCATTTT.

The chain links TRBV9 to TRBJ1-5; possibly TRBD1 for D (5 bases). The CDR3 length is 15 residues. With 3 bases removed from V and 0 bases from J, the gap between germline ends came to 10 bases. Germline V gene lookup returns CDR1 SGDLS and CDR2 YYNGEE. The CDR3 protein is CASSAGGDSNQPQHF. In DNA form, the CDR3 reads TGTGCCAGCAGCGCGGGGGGGGATAGCAATCAGCCCCAGCATTTT.

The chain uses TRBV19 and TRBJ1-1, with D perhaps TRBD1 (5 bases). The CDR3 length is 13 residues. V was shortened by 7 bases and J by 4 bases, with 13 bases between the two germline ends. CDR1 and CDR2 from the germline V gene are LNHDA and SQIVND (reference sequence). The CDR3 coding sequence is TGTGCCAGTATTGACAGACGAGGCACTGAAGCTTTCTTT. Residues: CASIDRRGTEAFF.

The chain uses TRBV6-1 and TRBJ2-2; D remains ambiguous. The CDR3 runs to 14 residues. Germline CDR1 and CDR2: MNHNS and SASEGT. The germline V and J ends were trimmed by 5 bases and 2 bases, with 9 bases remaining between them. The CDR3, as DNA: TGTGCCAGCAGTACCACACCCAACACCGGGGAGCTGTTTTTT. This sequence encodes CASSTTPNTGELFF.

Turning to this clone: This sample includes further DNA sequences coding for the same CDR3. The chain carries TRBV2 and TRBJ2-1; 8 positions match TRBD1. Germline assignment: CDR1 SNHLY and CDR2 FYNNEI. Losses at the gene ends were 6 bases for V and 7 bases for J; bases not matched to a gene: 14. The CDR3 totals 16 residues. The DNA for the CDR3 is TGTGCCAGCAGCGGGACAGGAAAGAGCAGTGCGAATGAGCAGTTCTTC. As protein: CASSGTGKSSANEQFF.

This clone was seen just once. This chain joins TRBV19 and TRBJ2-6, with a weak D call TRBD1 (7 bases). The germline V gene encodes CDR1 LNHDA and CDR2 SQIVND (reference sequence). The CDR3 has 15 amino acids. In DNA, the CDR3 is TGTGGTTCAGGAGGGGGCTCTTCTGGGGCCAACGTCCTGACTTTC. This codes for CGSGGGSSGANVLTF.

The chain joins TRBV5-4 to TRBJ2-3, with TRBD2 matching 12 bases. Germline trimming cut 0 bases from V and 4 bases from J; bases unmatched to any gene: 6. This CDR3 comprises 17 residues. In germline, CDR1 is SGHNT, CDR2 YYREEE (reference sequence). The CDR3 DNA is TGTGCCAGCAGCTTGGAGGTGGCTAGCGGGGGGGCAGATACGCAGTATTTT. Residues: CASSLEVASGGADTQYF.

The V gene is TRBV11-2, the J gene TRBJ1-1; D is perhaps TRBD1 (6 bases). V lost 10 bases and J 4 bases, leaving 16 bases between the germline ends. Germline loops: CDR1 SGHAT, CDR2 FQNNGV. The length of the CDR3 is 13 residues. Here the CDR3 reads CATEQGLATEAFF. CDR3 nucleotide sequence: TGTGCCACCGAACAGGGCTTGGCCACTGAAGCTTTCTTT.

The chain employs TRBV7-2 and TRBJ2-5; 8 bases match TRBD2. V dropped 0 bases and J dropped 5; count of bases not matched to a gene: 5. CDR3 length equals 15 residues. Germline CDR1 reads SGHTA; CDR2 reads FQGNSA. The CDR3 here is CASSLAGRAGETQYF. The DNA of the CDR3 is TGTGCCAGCAGCTTAGCCGGGAGGGCCGGGGAGACCCAGTACTTC.

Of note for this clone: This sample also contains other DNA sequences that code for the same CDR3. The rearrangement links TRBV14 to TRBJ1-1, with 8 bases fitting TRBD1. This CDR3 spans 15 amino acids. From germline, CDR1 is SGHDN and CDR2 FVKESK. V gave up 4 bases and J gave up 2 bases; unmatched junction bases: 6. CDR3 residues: CASSLGQGANTEAFF. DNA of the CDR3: TGTGCCAGCAGCCTGGGGCAGGGGGCTAACACTGAAGCTTTCTTT.

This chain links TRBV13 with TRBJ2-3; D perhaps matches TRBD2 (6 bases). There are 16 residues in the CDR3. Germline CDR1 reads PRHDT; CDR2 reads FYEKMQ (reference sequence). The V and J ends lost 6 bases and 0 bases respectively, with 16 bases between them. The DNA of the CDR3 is TGTGCCAGCAGTCACGGTGCCGGGACTAGCACAGATACGCAGTATTTT. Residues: CASSHGAGTSTDTQYF.

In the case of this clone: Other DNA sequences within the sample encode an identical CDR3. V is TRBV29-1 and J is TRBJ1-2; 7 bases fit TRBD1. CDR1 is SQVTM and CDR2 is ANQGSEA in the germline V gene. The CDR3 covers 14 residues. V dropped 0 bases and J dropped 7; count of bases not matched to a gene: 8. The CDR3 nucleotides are TGCAGCGTTGAAGATCGGCAGGGGGTGGCTGGCTACACCTTC. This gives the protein CSVEDRQGVAGYTF.

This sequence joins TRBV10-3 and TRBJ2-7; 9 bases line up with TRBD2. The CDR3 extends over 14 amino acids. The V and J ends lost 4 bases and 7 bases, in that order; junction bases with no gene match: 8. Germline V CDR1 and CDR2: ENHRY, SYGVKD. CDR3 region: CAISGGGGAGEQYF. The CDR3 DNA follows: TGTGCCATCAGTGGGGGCGGGGGGGCGGGGGAGCAGTACTTC.

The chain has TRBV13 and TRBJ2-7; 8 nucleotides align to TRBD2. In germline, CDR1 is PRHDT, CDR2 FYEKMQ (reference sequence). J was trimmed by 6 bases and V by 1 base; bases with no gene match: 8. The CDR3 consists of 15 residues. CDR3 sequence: CASSLVASGQVEQYF. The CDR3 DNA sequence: TGTGCCAGCAGCTTAGTGGCTAGCGGGCAGGTCGAGCAGTACTTC.

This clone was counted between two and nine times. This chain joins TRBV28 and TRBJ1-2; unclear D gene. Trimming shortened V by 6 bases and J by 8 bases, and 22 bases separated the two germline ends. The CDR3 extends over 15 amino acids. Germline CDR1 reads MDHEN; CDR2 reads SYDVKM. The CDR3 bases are TGTGCCAGCAGCTCTCCCACACGAGCGCCGGGAGGCTACACCTTC. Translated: CASSSPTRAPGGYTF.

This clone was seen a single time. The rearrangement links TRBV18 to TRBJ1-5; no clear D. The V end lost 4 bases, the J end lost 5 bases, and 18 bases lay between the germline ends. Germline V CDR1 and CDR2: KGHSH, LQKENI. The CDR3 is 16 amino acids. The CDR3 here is CASSQAVPTTDQPQHF. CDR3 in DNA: TGTGCCAGCTCACAGGCGGTCCCAACCACCGATCAGCCCCAGCATTTT. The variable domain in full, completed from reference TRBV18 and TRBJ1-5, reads NAGVMQNPRHLVRRRGQEARLRCSPMKGHSHVYWYRQLPEEGLKFMVYLQKENIIDESGMPKERFSAEFPKEGPSILRIQQVVRGDSAAYFCASSQAVPTTDQPQHFGDGTRLSIL.